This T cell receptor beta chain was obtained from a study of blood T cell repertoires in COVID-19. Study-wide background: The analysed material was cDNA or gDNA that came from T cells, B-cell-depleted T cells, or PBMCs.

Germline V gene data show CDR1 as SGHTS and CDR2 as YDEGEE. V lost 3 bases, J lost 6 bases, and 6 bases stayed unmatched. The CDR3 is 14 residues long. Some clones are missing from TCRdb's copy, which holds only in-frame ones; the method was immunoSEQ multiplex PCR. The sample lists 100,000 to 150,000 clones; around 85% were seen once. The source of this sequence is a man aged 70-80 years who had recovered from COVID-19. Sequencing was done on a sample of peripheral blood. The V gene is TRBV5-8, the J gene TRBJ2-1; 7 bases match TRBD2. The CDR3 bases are TGTGCCAGCAGCTATCCCGGGGGGAGCAATGAGCAGTTCTTC. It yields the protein CASSYPGGSNEQFF.